Following are 19 T cell receptor beta chains from one sample sequenced in a study of cytomegalovirus exposure and HLA in healthy donors. In the PCR, 60 Vbeta and 13 Jbeta primers were used. Libraries were prepared by immunoSEQ multiplex PCR; TCRdb keeps only in-frame clonotypes and omits some of them. The profile shows 120,000 or so clones, over 65% of them singletons. The sequencing input was PBMCs. These receptors came from a middle-aged woman in good health and CMV-seronegative.

This chain connects TRBV5-1 to TRBJ2-1; D gene ambiguous. CDR3 length: 13 amino acids. Germline V gives CDR1 SGHRS, CDR2 YFSETQ. V was shortened by 4 bases and J by 9 bases, with 14 bases between the two germline ends. CDR3 in DNA: TGCGCCAGCAGCCCCGGGTCGTCGGGTGAGCAGTTCTTC. It is translated as CASSPGSSGEQFF.

This chain joins TRBV7-2 and TRBJ2-5; tentative D call: TRBD2 (6 bases). The end of the DNA aligns better with TRBJ2-7, so the J call may be wrong. This CDR3 spans 15 amino acids. Germline CDR1 reads SGHTA; CDR2 reads FQGNSA. DNA for the CDR3: TGTGCCAGCAGCTTTGCCCTTGTAGCGGCCTACGAGCAGTACTTC. Translation gives CASSFALVAAYEQYF.

This chain links TRBV29-1 with TRBJ2-3; D ambiguous. The germline CDR1 and CDR2 sequences are SQVTM and ANQGSEA. This CDR3 region has 10 residues. The V end was cut by 6 bases, the J end by 3 bases, with 4 bases between. The CDR3 coding sequence is TGCAGCGTGGAGACAGATACGCAGTATTTT. This translates into CSVETDTQYF.

CDR3 region: CASSEREGNSPLHF. The CDR3, as DNA: TGTGCCAGCAGCGAGAGGGAGGGGAATTCACCCCTCCACTTT. The chain uses TRBV11-2 and TRBJ1-6; a possible D gene is TRBD1 (5 bases). Trimming left V 5 bases short and J 7 bases short, with 12 bases between. CDR3 length: 14 residues. From germline, CDR1 is SGHAT and CDR2 FQNNGV.

The V call is TRBV19, the J call TRBJ1-2; D ambiguous. This CDR3 has 13 amino acids. Trimming shortened V by 4 bases and J by 8 bases, and 14 bases separated the two germline ends. Germline values: CDR1 LNHDA, CDR2 SQIVND (reference sequence). As DNA, the CDR3 is TGTGCCAGTAGTAAGAGGGTGGATAGAGGCTACACCTTC. Protein product: CASSKRVDRGYTF. The full variable domain, completed using reference TRBV19 and TRBJ1-2, is DGGITQSPKYLFRKEGQNVTLSCEQNLNHDAMYWYRQDPGQGLRLIYYSQIVNDFQKGDIAEGYSVSREKKESFPLTVTSAQKNPTAFYLCASSKRVDRGYTFGSGTRLTVV.

This chain connects TRBV4-3 to TRBJ1-3, with D unresolved. CDR3 size: 19 residues. Trimming removed 3 bases from V and 1 base from J, with 22 bases in between. Germline V gene sequence: CDR1 LGHNA, CDR2 YSLEER. CDR3 nucleotide sequence: TGCGCCAGCAGCCATAGTCCGGGTATTCGACCCAATTCTGGAAACACCATATATTTT. Its protein product is CASSHSPGIRPNSGNTIYF.

The rearrangement links TRBV9 to TRBJ2-7, with TRBD2 matching 7 bases. J gave up 6 bases and V 3 bases, and 9 bases lay outside the gene matches. Looked up from germline, CDR1 is SGDLS and CDR2 is YYNGEE. The CDR3 loop spans 14 amino acids. CDR3 amino acids: CASSAEGRVGEQYF. CDR3 bases: TGTGCCAGCAGCGCCGAGGGGAGGGTAGGCGAGCAGTACTTC.

The rearrangement uses TRBV7-9 and TRBJ2-7, with TRBD1 as a possible D gene (5 bases). The CDR3 is 16 amino acids. Germline loops: CDR1 SEHNR, CDR2 FQNEAQ (reference sequence). With 4 bases removed from V and 9 bases from J, the gap between germline ends came to 25 bases. As DNA, the CDR3 is TGTGCCAGCAGCTCGAACTTAGGAGACAGCAAGATGTGGCAGTACTTC. It codes for CASSSNLGDSKMWQYF.

The gene calls are TRBV11-2 and TRBJ2-4; no clear D. The length of the CDR3 is 16 residues. The germline gives CDR1 SGHAT, CDR2 FQNNGV. V dropped 5 bases and J dropped 0 bases, with 14 bases sitting between them. The CDR3 is CASSPHQFLAKNIQYF. The DNA for the CDR3 is TGTGCCAGCAGCCCACACCAGTTCCTAGCCAAAAACATTCAGTACTTC.

This rearrangement joins TRBV28 to TRBJ1-5; tentative D call: TRBD1 (5 bases). V was clipped by 6 bases and J by 5 bases, with 14 bases between them. From germline, CDR1 is MDHEN and CDR2 SYDVKM. The CDR3 is 14 residues long. CDR3 nucleotide sequence: TGTGCCAGCAGGCCCAGGGAGGGCGATCAGCCCCAGCATTTT. Its protein is CASRPREGDQPQHF.

The chain links TRBV6-5 to TRBJ2-5; D not resolved. The J call is uncertain, as TRBJ2-7 better fits the DNA end. This CDR3 has 13 amino acids. The germline V gene has CDR1 MNHEY and CDR2 SVGAGI. The CDR3 DNA sequence: TGTGCCAGCAATAGTGCGAGCTCCTACGAGCAGTACTTC. Its protein product is CASNSASSYEQYF.

This chain uses TRBV15 with TRBJ2-2, with D possibly TRBD2 on 6 matching bases. This CDR3 region has 15 residues. V was pared by 5 bases and J by 6 bases, with 16 bases between. CDR1 is LNHNV and CDR2 is YYDKDF in the germline V gene (reference sequence). As DNA, the CDR3 is TGTGCCACCAGCCCTAGGAGGGGTGGCGCCGGGGAGCTGTTTTTT. It codes for CATSPRRGGAGELFF.

This sequence joins TRBV9 and TRBJ1-1; no clear D gene. Per germline, CDR1 SGDLS and CDR2 YYNGEE. The CDR3 is 13 residues long. V was shortened by 5 bases and J by 2 bases, with 10 bases between the two germline ends. The CDR3 reads CASRSGSNTEAFF. The DNA of the CDR3 is TGTGCCAGCAGGTCAGGTTCTAACACTGAAGCTTTCTTT.

The rearrangement links TRBV11-2 to TRBJ2-7, with 10 bases fitting TRBD2. Germline CDR1 and CDR2: SGHAT and FQNNGV. This CDR3 region has 14 residues. Losses at the gene ends were 2 bases for V and 2 bases for J; bases not matched to a gene: 0. CDR3 in amino acids: CASSLLAGAYEQYF. The CDR3 DNA sequence: TGTGCCAGCAGCTTACTAGCGGGAGCCTACGAGCAGTACTTC. Together with reference TRBV11-2 and TRBJ2-7, the CDR3 gives the full variable domain: EAGVAQSPRYKIIEKRQSVAFWCNPISGHATLYWYQQILGQGPKLLIQFQNNGVVDDSQLPKDRFSAERLKGVDSTLKIQPAKLEDSAVYLCASSLLAGAYEQYFGPGTRLTVT.

V is TRBV28 and J is TRBJ2-3; 16 nucleotides match TRBD2. The CDR3 is 22 amino acids. From germline, CDR1 is MDHEN and CDR2 SYDVKM. With V trimmed by 10 bases and J by 1 base, 23 bases remained unmatched. CDR3 bases: TGTGCCATCCGAAGTAGGGTCGGGACTAGCGGGAGGGTATGGGAAGGCACAGATACGCAGTATTTT. Encoded protein: CAIRSRVGTSGRVWEGTDTQYF.

This chain links TRBV18 with TRBJ1-1; D call uncertain. V was trimmed by 3 bases and J by 11 bases, leaving 16 bases between them. Per the germline V gene, CDR1 is KGHSH and CDR2 is LQKENI. The CDR3 spans 13 residues. CDR3: CASSPGGSQGAFF. DNA for the CDR3: TGTGCCAGCTCACCGGGAGGAAGCCAAGGGGCTTTCTTT.

This sequence joins TRBV2 and TRBJ2-7, with unresolved D. The CDR3 runs 14 residues. CDR1 is SNHLY, CDR2 FYNNEI, per germline. Between the trimmed V and J ends, which lost 2 bases and 2 bases, there was a span of 10 bases. The CDR3 nucleotides read TGTGCCAGCAGTGAATACAGTACCACCTACGAGCAGTACTTC. It is translated as CASSEYSTTYEQYF. Drawing the rest from reference TRBV2 and TRBJ2-7, the complete variable domain is EPEVTQTPSHQVTQMGQEVILRCVPISNHLYFYWYRQILGQKVEFLVSFYNNEISEKSEIFDDQFSVERPDGSNFTLKIRSTKLEDSAMYFCASSEYSTTYEQYFGPGTRLTVT.

The chain has TRBV5-8 and TRBJ1-2; 7 positions agree with TRBD1. The ends lost 0 bases at V and 7 bases at J; junction bases unmatched: 6. CDR3 size: 14 residues. The germline gives CDR1 SGHTS, CDR2 YDEGEE. CDR3 DNA sequence: TGTGCCAGCAGCTTGGGCACAGGGGTTGGTGGCTACACCTTC. As protein: CASSLGTGVGGYTF.

The V gene is TRBV14, the J gene TRBJ2-3; D unclear. The ends were cut back, 4 bases at V and 10 bases at J, with 15 bases in the middle. The germline CDR1 and CDR2 sequences are SGHDN and FVKESK. This CDR3 is built from 13 residues. The CDR3 here is CASSRDPSSAQYF. CDR3 nucleotide sequence: TGTGCCAGCAGCCGAGACCCCTCATCAGCGCAGTATTTT.